The rows below give T cell receptor beta chains drawn from one sample of a study of CD8+ T cells in alopecia areata. Repertoires were generated with immunoSEQ multiplex PCR, while TCRdb's copy carries only in-frame clones and drops some. Of 95,000 to 150,000 clones in the sample, about 51% were seen once. The sample was NKG2D-low CD8+ T cells sorted from blood. The receptors were gathered from a human donor with alopecia areata. The CDR3 runs from the conserved cysteine through the conserved F or W. A D gene is named only where the DNA matches it firmly. Only some rows state a clone size, as once, few, many or a class for expanded clones.

D: -
V: TRBV7-9
J: TRBJ2-7
length: 14
size: -
DNA: TGTGCCAGCAGCTTAAGCGAGGGCAGGAACGAGCAGTACTTC
CDR3: CASSLSEGRNEQYF

D: TRBD2
V: TRBV29-1
J: TRBJ2-3
length: 20
size: -
DNA: TGCAGCGAACGGATTCCCCGACTAGCGGGGAATACCTCTCGCACAGATACGCAGTATTTT
CDR3: CSERIPRLAGNTSRTDTQYF

D: -
V: TRBV29-1
J: TRBJ1-2
length: 12
size: few
DNA: TGCAGCGTTGAAAAGGCAGGGAGTGGCTACACCTTC
CDR3: CSVEKAGSGYTF

D: -
V: TRBV4-3
J: TRBJ2-7
length: 15
size: -
DNA: TGCGCCAGCAGCCAGCTGGAACAGGGAAACTACGAGCAGTACTTC
CDR3: CASSQLEQGNYEQYF

D: TRBD2
V: TRBV4-3
J: TRBJ2-7
length: 16
size: -
DNA: TGCGCCAGCAGCTTGAGGACTAGCGGGAGTTATAACGAGCAGTACTTC
CDR3: CASSLRTSGSYNEQYF

D: -
V: TRBV25-1
J: TRBJ2-1
length: 12
size: -
DNA: TGTGCCAGCAGGACGAGTTGGAATGAGCAGTTCTTC
CDR3: CASRTSWNEQFF

D: -
V: TRBV7-9
J: TRBJ2-1
length: 10
size: few
DNA: TGTGCCAGCAGCTCCAATGAGCAGTTCTTC
CDR3: CASSSNEQFF

D: -
V: TRBV27
J: TRBJ2-1
length: 12
size: few
DNA: TGTGCCAGCAGTTTAAACCCGAACGAGCAGTTCTTC
CDR3: CASSLNPNEQFF

D: -
V: TRBV13
J: TRBJ2-1
length: 12
size: -
DNA: TGTGCCAGCAGCTTAATGGGGAATGAGCAGTTCTTC
CDR3: CASSLMGNEQFF

D: -
V: TRBV29-1
J: TRBJ2-1
length: 12
size: few
DNA: TGCAGCGCCCGGACAGACTACAATGAGCAGTTCTTC
CDR3: CSARTDYNEQFF

D: -
V: TRBV30
J: TRBJ2-7
length: 13
size: -
DNA: TGTGCCTGGAGTGAGCGGCAGGCCTACGAGCAGTACTTC
CDR3: CAWSERQAYEQYF

D: TRBD2
V: TRBV7-8
J: TRBJ2-1
length: 13
size: -
DNA: TGTGCCAGCAGCCCCCGACTAGCCTATGAGCAGTTCTTC
CDR3: CASSPRLAYEQFF

D: -
V: TRBV14
J: TRBJ2-7
length: 13
size: few
DNA: TGTGCCACAACTCAAGTTACTGGGGGCGAGCAGTACTTC
CDR3: CATTQVTGGEQYF

D: TRBD1
V: TRBV2
J: TRBJ1-2
length: 15
size: -
DNA: TGTGCCATCGCGGGACAGGGCGGACGCGGCTATGGCTACACCTTC
CDR3: CAIAGQGGRGYGYTF

D: -
V: TRBV4-2
J: TRBJ1-2
length: 16
size: few
DNA: TGTGCCAGCAGCCAGTCCGGGGGAGTCTTACATGATGGCTACACCTTC
CDR3: CASSQSGGVLHDGYTF

D: TRBD2
V: TRBV4-3
J: TRBJ2-7
length: 14
size: -
DNA: TGCGCCAGCAGCTTTGGACTAGACTCCTACGAGCAGTACTTC
CDR3: CASSFGLDSYEQYF

D: TRBD1
V: TRBV30
J: TRBJ2-3
length: 15
size: -
DNA: TGTGCCTGGACCCACGGGACAGACTACACAGATACGCAGTATTTT
CDR3: CAWTHGTDYTDTQYF

D: -
V: TRBV11-2
J: TRBJ1-6
length: 15
size: -
DNA: TGTGCCAGCAGCTTTGGGGGCATCGATAATTCACCCCTCCACTTT
CDR3: CASSFGGIDNSPLHF

D: -
V: TRBV30
J: TRBJ2-1
length: 11
size: -
DNA: TGTGCCTGGAGTACGGGGAATGAGCAGTTCTTC
CDR3: CAWSTGNEQFF